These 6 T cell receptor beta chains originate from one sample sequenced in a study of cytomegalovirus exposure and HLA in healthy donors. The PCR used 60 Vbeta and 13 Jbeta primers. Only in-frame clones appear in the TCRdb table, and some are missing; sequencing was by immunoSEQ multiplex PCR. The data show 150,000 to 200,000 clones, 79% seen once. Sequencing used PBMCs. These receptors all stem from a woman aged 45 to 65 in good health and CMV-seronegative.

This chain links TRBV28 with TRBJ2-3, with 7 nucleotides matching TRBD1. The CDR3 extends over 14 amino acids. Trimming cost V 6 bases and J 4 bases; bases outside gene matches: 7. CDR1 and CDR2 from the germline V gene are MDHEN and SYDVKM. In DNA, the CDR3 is TGTGCCAGCAGATCCGGGACAGTTCCAGATACGCAGTATTTT. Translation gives CASRSGTVPDTQYF. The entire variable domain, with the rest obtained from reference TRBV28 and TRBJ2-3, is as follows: DVKVTQSSRYLVKRTGEKVFLECVQDMDHENMFWYRQDPGLGLRLIYFSYDVKMKEKGDIPEGYSVSREKKERFSLILESASTNQTSMYLCASRSGTVPDTQYFGPGTRLTVL.

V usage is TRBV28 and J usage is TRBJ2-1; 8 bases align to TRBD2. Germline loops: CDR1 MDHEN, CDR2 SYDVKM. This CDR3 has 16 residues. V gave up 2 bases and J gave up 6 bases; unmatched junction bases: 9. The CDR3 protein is CASSLATSGGGNEQFF. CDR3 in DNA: TGTGCCAGCAGTTTAGCAACTAGCGGAGGGGGCAATGAGCAGTTCTTC.

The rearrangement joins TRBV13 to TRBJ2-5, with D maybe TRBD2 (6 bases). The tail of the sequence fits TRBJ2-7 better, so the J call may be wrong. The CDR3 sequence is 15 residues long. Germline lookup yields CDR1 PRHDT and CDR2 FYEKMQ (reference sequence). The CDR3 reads CASSLGGVNSYEQYF. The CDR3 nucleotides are TGTGCCAGCAGCTTGGGCGGGGTGAACTCCTACGAGCAGTACTTC.

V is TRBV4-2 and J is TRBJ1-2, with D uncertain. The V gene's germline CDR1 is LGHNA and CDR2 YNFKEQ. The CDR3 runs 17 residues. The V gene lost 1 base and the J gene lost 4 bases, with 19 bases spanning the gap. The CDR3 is CASSQVPSPEVGYGYTF. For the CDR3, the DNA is TGTGCCAGCAGCCAAGTTCCCTCCCCCGAGGTCGGCTATGGCTACACCTTC.

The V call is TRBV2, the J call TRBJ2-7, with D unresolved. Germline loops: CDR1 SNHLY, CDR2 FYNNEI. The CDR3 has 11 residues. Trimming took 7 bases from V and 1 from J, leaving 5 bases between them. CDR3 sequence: CASKQSYEQYF. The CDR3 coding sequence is TGTGCCAGCAAACAGTCCTACGAGCAGTACTTC.

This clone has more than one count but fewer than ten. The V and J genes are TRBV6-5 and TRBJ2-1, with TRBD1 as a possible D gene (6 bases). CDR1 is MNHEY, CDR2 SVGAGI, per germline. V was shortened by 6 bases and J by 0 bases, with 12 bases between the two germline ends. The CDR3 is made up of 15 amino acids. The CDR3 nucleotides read TGTGCCAGCAGCCATGACAGGTCCTCCTACAATGAGCAGTTCTTC. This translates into CASSHDRSSYNEQFF.